Following are 4 T cell receptor beta chains from one sample sequenced in a study of Ad26.COV2.S vaccination and SARS-CoV-2 variants. Using immunoSEQ multiplex PCR, the repertoire was profiled, and TCRdb retains in-frame clones only, with some absent. The repertoire holds 500,000 or so clones, with 80% to 90% as singletons. Treatment indicated: some 19 received Ad26.COV2.S at low or high dose, single or two shots; 5 received placebo; per-sample allocation not given. Repertoires come from day 63 after the first vaccine or placebo injection. Sequences were derived from peripheral blood, sampled in a trial of Ad26.COV2.S vaccine versus placebo. Receptors originate from a person between 18 and 60 years old who received the Ad26.COV2.S COVID-19 vaccine or a placebo.

This sequence joins TRBV29-1 and TRBJ1-1; D remains unclear. The ends were cut back, 5 bases at V and 0 bases at J, with 7 bases in the middle. CDR1 and CDR2 from the germline V gene are SQVTM and ANQGSEA. The CDR3 totals 12 residues. CDR3 residues: CSVKGMNTEAFF. The DNA of the CDR3 is TGCAGCGTTAAGGGTATGAACACTGAAGCTTTCTTT.

The gene calls are TRBV24-1 and TRBJ2-5; no clear D gene. The germline V and J ends were trimmed by 3 bases and 7 bases, with 20 bases remaining between them. The CDR3 runs 16 residues. Germline V gene sequence: CDR1 KGHDR, CDR2 SFDVKD. The CDR3 DNA follows: TGTGCCACCAGTGATCGGTCGTCTTCCAAGTGGGGGACCCAGTACTTC. Its protein is CATSDRSSSKWGTQYF.

The rearrangement joins TRBV28 to TRBJ2-3; TRBD2 matches 9 bases. The CDR3 consists of 15 residues. Germline V gene data show CDR1 as MDHEN and CDR2 as SYDVKM. V lost 4 bases to trimming and J lost 4 bases; unmatched junction nucleotides: 6. The DNA for the CDR3 is TGTGCCAGCAGTTCAACAGCGGGAGGTGCAGATACGCAGTATTTT. Its translation: CASSSTAGGADTQYF.

This clone was counted between two and nine times. The chain carries TRBV7-2 and TRBJ1-5, with 7 bases aligning to TRBD1. This CDR3 contains 15 residues. The trim removed 5 bases at V and 6 bases at J, leaving 10 bases unmatched. The germline CDR1 and CDR2 sequences are SGHTA and FQGNSA. CDR3: CASSKQGSLGQPQHF. CDR3 in DNA: TGTGCCAGCAGCAAACAGGGGTCCCTAGGTCAGCCCCAGCATTTT.